This T cell receptor (beta chain) comes out of a study of shared clonotypes between healthy human individuals (TCRdb year 2020). Context from the whole study: Three men and two women, aged 18 to 49 years, made up the cohort. Between about 0.8 and 9 billion PBMCs per donor were obtained by leukapheresis. To increase sequencing depth and limit assay-specific biases, TCR repertoire library preparation and sequencing were carried out by different laboratories using diverse techniques. The study deeply sequenced blood TCR repertoires of about five healthy adults to estimate repertoire size and the extent of clonotype sharing between individuals.

Worth noting for this clone: No antigen is known for it. Nothing much larger sits one base from this clone, and base qualities are not available. This specimen includes other DNA sequences encoding the same CDR3.

The study at large found these results: Based on pairwise subsampling, the degree of clonotype sharing among donors was expected to be affected by sequencing depth. Sampling was restricted to blood, and TCR repertoires in tissues likely differ from the TCR repertoires found in blood. Because the study included only a small number of donors, the genetic and exposure-history diversity represented was limited.

Donors were healthy HIV-negative adults with no recently reported acute infections or vaccinations. All donors were Caucasian adults living in Nashville, Tennessee, USA. For unsorted samples, about 90 million PBMCs were counted and genomic DNA was extracted with the QIAamp DNA Blood Mini kit. Blood was obtained by leukapheresis, after which PBMCs were separated by Ficoll-Histopaque density gradient centrifugation and cryopreserved in liquid nitrogen vapor phase. TCR CDR3 regions were amplified from genomic DNA by multiplex PCR using the deep immunoSEQ assay. Extracted genomic DNA from each cell subset was spread evenly across all wells of several immunoSEQ 96-well plates, with each plate serving as a replicate. For unsorted PBMC, each replicate PCR was loaded with roughly 330 ng genomic DNA, equivalent to 30,000 or so T cell genomes. Ten immunoSEQ deep assay plates were used to sequence the unsorted PBMC genomic DNA. The purified libraries were quantified using a Qubit 3.0 fluorometer, sized with a Bioanalyzer 2100, and then quantified again using the KAPA Library Quantification kit. A separate single-read 150-cycle Illumina NextSeq 550 flow cell was used to sequence each immunoSEQ 96-well plate. Turning to the authors' computational methods: The immunoSEQ output contained only junctional sequences without quality scores, so filtering could not match that applied to full-length reads. Sequences were annotated with PyIR, a Python wrapper for IgBLAST v1.9, and V/J genes and CDR3 were assigned using IMGT germline references. Reads were removed for weak V/J assignments (E-value above 1e-6), missing CDR3, stop codons, out-of-frame junctions, or ambiguous translated residues. V3J clonotypes were defined by identical inferred V gene, J gene, and CDR3 amino acid sequence. Percentage overlap between repertoires was calculated by dividing the number of shared unique clonotypes by the size of the smaller repertoire. Three approaches were used to assess repertoire richness: RTK rarefaction, the Chao1 estimator, and Recon v2.1 estimates of unobserved clonotypes. TCRdb holds this immuneACCESS table with in-frame rearrangements only. Some clones are missing; in checked studies, unresolved V genes explain under half, and the rest has no known cause. Clone size and the V and J calls come from that table; the DNA yielded D and trimming. This sample lists hundreds of thousands of clones; around 81% were detected once. Around 12% of the sample is taken by the ten largest.

Its CDR3 holds 12 amino acids, cysteine through phenylalanine. The CDR3 DNA has 36 bases and is translated from base 1. From a lookup of the germline V gene, CDR1 and CDR2 are KGHSH and LQKENI. Trimming takes 6 bases off V and 5 bases off J; junction bases not matched to a gene: 4. The chain is assembled from TRBV18 and TRBJ2-7; TRBD2 aligns with 7 central bases. The specimen sequenced was PBMCs. The receptor's source is a woman aged 35 to 49 in good health. Some clones in this sample may be carry-over from other donors' samples. The base sequence is TGTGCCAGCTCCCCCACTAGCGACGAGCAGTACTTC. The translation is CASSPTSDEQYF.